This T cell receptor beta chain comes out of a study of T cells in Graves' hyperthyroidism and ophthalmopathy. Study-level results: Among thyroid clonotypes expanded above 0.001, most also appeared in blood. Ophthalmopathy, which appeared later, was predicted by the model a median roughly 6.5 months before onset. Ophthalmopathy cases were set apart from stable hyperthyroidism by a 13 V-J model.

The source material, RNA transcripts, was used to amplify TCR beta CDR3 regions. HTBI primers were used for first-round RT-PCR of the TCR CDR3. One entry per CDR3 protein results from TCRdb running MiXCR on the multiplex PCR reads. Among fewer than 550,000 distinct CDR3 sequences listed, approximately 14% were seen once. For the diagnoses, clinical symptoms, serum thyroxine and TRAb, thyroid ultrasound and orbital computed tomography were used. As concerns this clonotype: Its antigen remains unknown.

The CDR3 length is 18 residues. V shed 5 bases, J shed 7 bases, and the junction held 19 bases outside the gene matches. In germline, CDR1 is SEHNR, CDR2 FQNEAQ (reference sequence). V and J are TRBV7-9 and TRBJ2-3, with TRBD2 identical over 9 bases. The specimen sequenced was blood. This TCR was sampled from a woman aged 18-29 years with Graves' hyperthyroidism. The CDR3 DNA sequence: TGTGCCAGCAGCACCCGGGCCCCCCCGGGCGGGGGGGCCCATACGCAGTATTTT. This codes for CASSTRAPPGGGAHTQYF.